One sample yielded the 17 T cell receptor beta chains listed below, sequenced in a study of cytomegalovirus exposure and HLA in healthy donors (dated 2017 in TCRdb). To prepare the library, the immunoSEQ multiplex PCR assay was applied. The multiplex PCR relied on a mix of 60 forward primers for TCR Vbeta segments and 13 reverse primers for TCR Jbeta segments. TCRdb limited this immuneACCESS table to in-frame rearrangements with V and J called. A share of clones is missing; checked studies link under half to unresolved V genes, and the rest is unexplained. The sample has 100,000 to 150,000 clones on record, more than 75% of them singletons. The ten biggest clones cover about 3.5% of the sample. The sequenced material came from PBMCs. These receptors were obtained from a man aged 35-49 years in good health and CMV-seronegative.

The chain employs TRBV29-1 and TRBJ2-5, with D hard to call. Deletions cut 2 bases from V and 0 bases from J, with 7 bases between. CDR3 length: 13 residues. CDR1 and CDR2 from the germline V gene are SQVTM and ANQGSEA. CDR3 sequence reads: CSVERTDQETQYF. CDR3 nucleotides: TGCAGCGTTGAAAGAACAGACCAAGAGACCCAGTACTTC.

The chain couples TRBV28 to TRBJ1-2; no reliable D call. The germline gives CDR1 MDHEN, CDR2 SYDVKM. V lost 5 bases and J 4 bases, leaving 14 bases between the germline ends. The CDR3 length is 14 residues. CDR3 region: CASSPPRGAYGYTF. The DNA of the CDR3 is TGTGCCAGCAGTCCTCCGCGGGGTGCCTATGGCTACACCTTC.

The chain uses TRBV7-2 and TRBJ1-1; D gene ambiguous. V was cut by 3 bases and J by 8 bases, with 13 bases left in between. The CDR3 has 13 residues. Germline V lookup: CDR1 SGHTA, CDR2 FQGNSA. DNA of the CDR3: TGTGCCAGCAGCTTCGATGTCATAGCCGAAGCTTTCTTT. Its protein is CASSFDVIAEAFF.

This rearrangement joins TRBV9 to TRBJ2-3, with 11 bases fitting TRBD2. Unmatched junction bases numbered 8, after V lost 4 bases and J lost 4 bases. The CDR3 has 16 residues. Germline assignment: CDR1 SGDLS and CDR2 YYNGEE. The CDR3 here is CASSTRLAGPADTQYF. The CDR3 DNA reads as TGTGCCAGCAGCACCCGACTAGCGGGACCGGCAGATACGCAGTATTTT.

V and J are TRBV19 and TRBJ1-2, with a possible D match to TRBD1 (5 bases). The germline V and J ends were trimmed by 5 bases and 5 bases, with 12 bases remaining between them. CDR1 and CDR2 (germline): LNHDA, SQIVND (reference sequence). The CDR3 extends over 13 amino acids. As DNA, the CDR3 is TGTGCCAGTAGTTTCGGAGGGGAGTATGGCTACACCTTC. Protein sequence: CASSFGGEYGYTF.

J is TRBJ2-6 and V is TRBV2; maybe TRBD2 (5 bases). V was clipped by 7 bases and J by 3 bases, with 10 bases between them. The CDR3 is made up of 14 amino acids. Germline loops: CDR1 SNHLY, CDR2 FYNNEI. The CDR3 spells CASTREIGANVLTF. The CDR3 DNA is TGTGCCAGCACCCGGGAAATTGGGGCCAACGTCCTGACTTTC. Supplemented by reference TRBV2 and TRBJ2-6, the full variable domain reads EPEVTQTPSHQVTQMGQEVILRCVPISNHLYFYWYRQILGQKVEFLVSFYNNEISEKSEIFDDQFSVERPDGSNFTLKIRSTKLEDSAMYFCASTREIGANVLTFGAGSRLTVL.

This chain uses TRBV5-4 with TRBJ2-3, with a weak D call TRBD2 (5 bases). Trimming pared 6 bases from V and 2 bases from J, leaving 16 bases between. Germline V CDR1 and CDR2: SGHNT, YYREEE (reference sequence). This CDR3 region has 15 residues. Here the CDR3 reads CASTRREGLTDTQYF. CDR3 DNA sequence: TGTGCCAGCACAAGAAGAGAGGGCCTCACAGATACGCAGTATTTT.

The gene calls are TRBV19 and TRBJ2-1, with D possibly matching TRBD1 (6 bases). The CDR3 totals 15 residues. V lost 5 bases and J 9 bases, leaving 20 bases between the germline ends. Germline V gene data show CDR1 as LNHDA and CDR2 as SQIVND (reference sequence). CDR3 loop: CASSPEQGFRGEQFF. The DNA for the CDR3 is TGTGCCAGTAGTCCCGAGCAGGGTTTCAGGGGTGAGCAGTTCTTC.

This clone was detected only a few times. The chain uses TRBV5-4 and TRBJ1-1, with 9 nucleotides matching TRBD1. V lost 4 bases and J lost 4; bases outside the gene matches: 11. The CDR3 contains 16 residues. Germline V gene data show CDR1 as SGHNT and CDR2 as YYREEE (reference sequence). The CDR3 bases are TGTGCCAGCAGCCGGCCAACACAGGGGGCGCCCACTGAAGCTTTCTTT. Translated, it gives CASSRPTQGAPTEAFF.

This chain uses TRBV29-1 with TRBJ2-1, with a weak D call TRBD2 (6 bases). The V end was cut by 7 bases, the J end by 0 bases, with 7 bases between. The germline V gene encodes CDR1 SQVTM and CDR2 ANQGSEA. CDR3 size: 12 residues. The CDR3 reads CSAGLSYNEQFF. In DNA, the CDR3 is TGCAGCGCGGGACTCTCCTACAATGAGCAGTTCTTC.

This clone was counted once. V gene TRBV25-1 combines with J gene TRBJ1-2, with D perhaps TRBD1 (5 bases). Germline lookup yields CDR1 MGHDK and CDR2 SYGVNS. The germline V and J ends were trimmed by 3 bases and 3 bases, with 14 bases remaining between them. The CDR3 extends over 15 amino acids. CDR3 in DNA: TGTGCCAGCAGTGATTCAGGGCCCGCGGACTATGGCTACACCTTC. This codes for CASSDSGPADYGYTF.

The V gene is TRBV6-1, the J gene TRBJ2-3, with TRBD1 as a possible D gene (6 bases). Germline V lookup: CDR1 MNHNS, CDR2 SASEGT. The V gene lost 6 bases and the J gene lost 4 bases, with 11 bases spanning the gap. This CDR3 comprises 13 residues. The chain's CDR3 is CASRGQRPDTQYF. Here the CDR3 DNA reads TGTGCCAGCAGAGGACAGAGGCCAGATACGCAGTATTTT.

This chain links TRBV7-2 with TRBJ1-2; no definite D call. Germline-derived CDR1 and CDR2 are SGHTA and FQGNSA. Trimming cost V 2 bases and J 3 bases, with 13 bases left between them. This CDR3 is 15 amino acids long. In DNA, the CDR3 is TGTGCCAGCAGCTTAAGGAGCGGCAGTCACTATGGCTACACCTTC. Its translation: CASSLRSGSHYGYTF.

This clone appeared once. The V and J genes are TRBV7-2 and TRBJ2-7; D call uncertain. V lost 5 bases and J lost 5, with 13 bases in between. This CDR3 contains 13 residues. Germline lookup yields CDR1 SGHTA and CDR2 FQGNSA. The CDR3 DNA reads TGTGCCAGCAGCCTTTTACAGTACGACGAGCAGTACTTC. It encodes CASSLLQYDEQYF.

This clone was detected once. The chain is built from TRBV27 and TRBJ1-2; maybe TRBD1 (5 bases). Germline lookup yields CDR1 MNHEY and CDR2 SMNVEV (reference sequence). The CDR3 contains 14 residues. Between the trimmed V and J ends, which lost 2 bases and 0 bases, there was a span of 7 bases. CDR3 coding DNA: TGTGCCAGCAGTTTAAGGGGTACTAACTATGGCTACACCTTC. This sequence encodes CASSLRGTNYGYTF.

V usage is TRBV4-2 and J usage is TRBJ2-7; 10 nucleotides agree with TRBD1. There are 15 residues in the CDR3. Unmatched junction bases numbered 4, after V lost 1 base and J lost 4 bases. In germline, CDR1 is LGHNA, CDR2 YNFKEQ. This CDR3 reads CASSQVGTGVYEQYF. In DNA, the CDR3 is TGTGCCAGCAGCCAAGTCGGGACAGGGGTATACGAGCAGTACTTC.

The rearrangement uses TRBV19 and TRBJ2-7, with D possibly matching TRBD2 (6 bases). The V end was cut by 7 bases, the J end by 5 bases, with 12 bases between. There are 12 residues in the CDR3. CDR1 is LNHDA and CDR2 is SQIVND in the germline V gene (reference sequence). The CDR3 DNA reads TGTGCCAGTAACGACGGGGGAAACGAGCAGTACTTC. Residues: CASNDGGNEQYF.